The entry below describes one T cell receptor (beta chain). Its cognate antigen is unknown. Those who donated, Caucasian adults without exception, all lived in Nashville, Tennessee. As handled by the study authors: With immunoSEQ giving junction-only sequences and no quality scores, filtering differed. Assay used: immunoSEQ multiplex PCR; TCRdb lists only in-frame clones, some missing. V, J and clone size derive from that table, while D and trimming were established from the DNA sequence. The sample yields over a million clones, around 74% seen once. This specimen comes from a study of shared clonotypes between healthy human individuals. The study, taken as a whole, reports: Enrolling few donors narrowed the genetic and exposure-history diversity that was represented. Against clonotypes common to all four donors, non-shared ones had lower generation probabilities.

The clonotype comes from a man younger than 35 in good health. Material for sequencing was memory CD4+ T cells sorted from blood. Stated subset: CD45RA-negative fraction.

DNA for the CDR3: TGTGCCAGCAGGCCCAGGGACGAGCAGTACTTC. Its protein product is CASRPRDEQYF. The chain combines TRBV2 with TRBJ2-7, with a possible D match to TRBD1 (5 bases). The CDR3 covers 11 residues. The V gene's germline CDR1 is SNHLY and CDR2 FYNNEI. The V end was cut by 6 bases, the J end by 5 bases, with 8 bases between.